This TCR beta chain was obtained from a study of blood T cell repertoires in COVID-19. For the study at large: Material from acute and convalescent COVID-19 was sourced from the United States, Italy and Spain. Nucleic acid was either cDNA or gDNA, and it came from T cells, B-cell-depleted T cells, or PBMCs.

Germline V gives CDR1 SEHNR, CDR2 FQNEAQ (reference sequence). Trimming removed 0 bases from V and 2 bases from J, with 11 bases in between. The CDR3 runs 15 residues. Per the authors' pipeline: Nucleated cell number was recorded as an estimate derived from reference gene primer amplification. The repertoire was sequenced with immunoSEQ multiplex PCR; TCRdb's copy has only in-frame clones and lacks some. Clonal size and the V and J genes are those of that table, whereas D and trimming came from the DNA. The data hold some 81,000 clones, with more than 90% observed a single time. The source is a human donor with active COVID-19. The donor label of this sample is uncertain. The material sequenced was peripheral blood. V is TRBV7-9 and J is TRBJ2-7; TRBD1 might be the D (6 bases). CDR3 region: CASSLAQGPAYEQYF. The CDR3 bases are TGTGCCAGCAGCTTAGCGCAGGGGCCAGCCTACGAGCAGTACTTC.